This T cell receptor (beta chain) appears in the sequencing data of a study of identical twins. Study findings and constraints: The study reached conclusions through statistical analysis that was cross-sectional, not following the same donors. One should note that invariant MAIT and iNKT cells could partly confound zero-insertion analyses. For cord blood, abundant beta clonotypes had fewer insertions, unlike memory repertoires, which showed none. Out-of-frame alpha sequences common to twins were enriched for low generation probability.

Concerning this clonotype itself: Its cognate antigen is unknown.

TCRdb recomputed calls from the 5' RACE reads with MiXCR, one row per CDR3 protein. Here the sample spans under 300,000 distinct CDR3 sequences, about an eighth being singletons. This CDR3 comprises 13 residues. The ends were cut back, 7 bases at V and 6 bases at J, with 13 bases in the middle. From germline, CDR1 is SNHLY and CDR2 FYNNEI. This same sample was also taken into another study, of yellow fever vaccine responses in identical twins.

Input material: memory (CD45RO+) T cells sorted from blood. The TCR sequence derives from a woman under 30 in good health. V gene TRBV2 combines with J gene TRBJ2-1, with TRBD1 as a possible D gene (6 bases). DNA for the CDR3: TGTGCCAGCACCTCGGTAGGGGGCAATGAGCAGTTCTTC. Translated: CASTSVGGNEQFF.